The 2 T cell receptor beta chains given below trace back to one sample, sequenced in a study of blood T cell repertoires in COVID-19. TCRdb's table, derived via immunoSEQ multiplex PCR, lists solely in-frame clones and lacks some. The data contain 200,000 to 300,000 clones, 90% of them seen just once; the ten biggest clones take up approximately 4%. Sequencing was performed on peripheral blood. All receptors come from a woman aged 40 to 50 with acute or convalescent COVID-19.

This chain uses TRBV7-2 with TRBJ1-5; TRBD1 might be the D (5 bases). The CDR3 spans 15 residues. V lost 2 bases to trimming and J lost 2 bases, with 10 bases between them. Germline-derived CDR1 and CDR2 are SGHTA and FQGNSA. The CDR3 bases are TGTGCCAGCAGCTTAATCCCACAGGGCAATCAGCCCCAGCATTTT. It yields the protein CASSLIPQGNQPQHF.

This chain uses TRBV11-2 with TRBJ2-3; D remains unclear. V lost 3 bases to trimming and J lost 4 bases, with 11 bases between them. The CDR3 runs to 14 residues. Germline-derived CDR1 and CDR2 are SGHAT and FQNNGV. The CDR3 DNA follows: TGTGCCAGCAGCTTCACTGACTCCCCAGATACGCAGTATTTT. Its protein is CASSFTDSPDTQYF. The variable domain in full, completed from reference TRBV11-2 and TRBJ2-3, reads EAGVAQSPRYKIIEKRQSVAFWCNPISGHATLYWYQQILGQGPKLLIQFQNNGVVDDSQLPKDRFSAERLKGVDSTLKIQPAKLEDSAVYLCASSFTDSPDTQYFGPGTRLTVL.